Below, one T cell receptor (beta chain) is given with its context. This sample stems from a study of T cells expressing NK-cell markers. Germline V gives CDR1 LNHDA, CDR2 SQIVND (reference sequence). The CDR3 loop spans 13 amino acids. TCRdb re-called the 5' RACE reads; one entry per CDR3 protein, DNA not given. In total, the table holds approximately 550,000 distinct CDR3 sequences. This chain links TRBV19 with TRBJ2-1; TCRdb returns TRBD1, unconfirmable since there is no DNA. The receptor's source is a man younger than 35 in good health. Sequencing input: blood T cells: a sorted CD56 or NKG2C T cell subset, CD4+ or CD8+ T cells, or bulk PBMC T cells (not recorded which). The CDR3 loop reads CASWDSSYNEQFF.